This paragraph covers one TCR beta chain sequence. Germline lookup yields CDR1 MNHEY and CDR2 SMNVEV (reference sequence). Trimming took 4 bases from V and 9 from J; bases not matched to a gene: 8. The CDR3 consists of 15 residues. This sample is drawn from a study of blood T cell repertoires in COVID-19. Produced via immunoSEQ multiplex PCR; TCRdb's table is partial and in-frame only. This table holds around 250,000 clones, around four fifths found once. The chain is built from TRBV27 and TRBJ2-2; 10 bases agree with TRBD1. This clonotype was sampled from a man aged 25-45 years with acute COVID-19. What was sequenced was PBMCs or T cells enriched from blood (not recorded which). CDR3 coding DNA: TGTGCCAGCAGTTCATTATGGGACAGGGGAAGGGAGCTGTTTTTT. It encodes CASSSLWDRGRELFF.